Shown below are 16 T cell receptor beta chains from a single sample sequenced in a study of shared clonotypes between healthy human individuals. TCRdb's copy holds only in-frame clones and misses some; the assay was immunoSEQ multiplex PCR. The data show approximately 2.5 million clones, with around 90% seen just once and over 0.12% held by the top ten. The source material was naive CD4+ T cells sorted from blood. Subset described: CD45RA+ positively selected. The receptors originated from a man younger than 35 in good health.

The CDR3 loop is CASSYNGQGTYEQYF. CDR3 in DNA: TGTGCCAGCAGTTATAATGGGCAGGGAACCTACGAGCAGTACTTC. The gene calls are TRBV6-5 and TRBJ2-7, with D possibly TRBD1 on 5 matching bases. Per the germline V gene, CDR1 is MNHEY and CDR2 is SVGAGI. V was clipped by 3 bases and J by 2 bases, with 14 bases between them. The CDR3 sequence is 15 residues long.

The gene calls are TRBV5-8 and TRBJ2-7, with D tentatively TRBD2 (5 bases). Between the trimmed V and J ends, which lost 5 bases and 1 base, there was a span of 10 bases. Looked up from germline, CDR1 is SGHTS and CDR2 is YDEGEE. CDR3 length equals 13 residues. CDR3 bases: TGTGCCAGCAGTTATTCGGGATCCTACGAGCAGTACTTC. This encodes CASSYSGSYEQYF.

The chain uses TRBV6-4 and TRBJ2-7, with D perhaps matching TRBD2 (6 bases). CDR1 and CDR2 (germline): MRHNA, SNTAGT. Trimming cost V 3 bases and J 5 bases, with 11 bases left between them. CDR3 length: 13 residues. The CDR3 loop is CASSEEGGHEQYF. The CDR3 DNA reads as TGTGCCAGCAGTGAGGAGGGAGGCCACGAGCAGTACTTC.

V and J are TRBV6-5 and TRBJ1-6, with TRBD1 matching 7 bases. The trim removed 6 bases at V and 8 bases at J, leaving 7 bases unmatched. Germline lookup yields CDR1 MNHEY and CDR2 SVGAGI. This CDR3 has 14 residues. CDR3 bases: TGTGCCAGCAGACGACAGGGTGTCGATTCACCCCTCCACTTT. Translating gives CASRRQGVDSPLHF.

The chain uses TRBV15 and TRBJ2-5, with 12 bases identical to TRBD1. The CDR3 extends over 17 amino acids. CDR1 and CDR2 from the germline V gene are LNHNV and YYDKDF (reference sequence). J was trimmed by 4 bases and V by 0 bases; bases with no gene match: 6. DNA of the CDR3: TGTGCCACCAGCAGAGACATCCCGGGACAGGGGGCAGAGACCCAGTACTTC. Encoded protein: CATSRDIPGQGAETQYF.

In this sample, this clone turned up a few times. The chain combines TRBV5-4 with TRBJ1-2, with D uncertain. The CDR3 loop spans 15 amino acids. The germline V gene has CDR1 SGHNT and CDR2 YYREEE (reference sequence). V shed 0 bases and J shed 5 bases, with 14 bases lying between them. The chain's CDR3 is CASSLADSAFYGYTF. Written as DNA, the CDR3 is TGTGCCAGCAGCTTGGCCGATAGTGCTTTTTATGGCTACACCTTC. The whole variable domain, remainder taken from reference TRBV5-4 and TRBJ1-2, is ETGVTQSPTHLIKTRGQQVTLRCSSQSGHNTVSWYQQALGQGPQFIFQYYREEENGRGNFPPRFSGLQFPNYSSELNVNALELDDSALYLCASSLADSAFYGYTFGSGTRLTVV.

The chain has TRBV5-5 and TRBJ2-7, with unresolved D. Germline loops: CDR1 SGHKS, CDR2 YYEKEE (reference sequence). Trimming cost V 1 base and J 2 bases, with 10 bases left between them. CDR3 size: 14 residues. The CDR3 loop is CASSLISTTYEQYF. DNA of the CDR3: TGTGCCAGCAGCTTGATCTCCACTACCTACGAGCAGTACTTC.

A remark on this clone: Additional DNA sequences in this sample encode the identical CDR3. J is TRBJ2-3 and V is TRBV9; 9 bases align to TRBD2. The CDR3 covers 15 residues. Germline V gene data show CDR1 as SGDLS and CDR2 as YYNGEE. J was trimmed by 4 bases and V by 2 bases; bases with no gene match: 5. CDR3 nucleotides: TGTGCCAGCAGCGTTTTAGCGGGGGCAGCAGATACGCAGTATTTT. This translates into CASSVLAGAADTQYF. The whole variable domain, filled in from reference TRBV9 and TRBJ2-3, reads DSGVTQTPKHLITATGQRVTLRCSPRSGDLSVYWYQQSLDQGLQFLIQYYNGEERAKGNILERFSAQQFPDLHSELNLSSLELGDSALYFCASSVLAGAADTQYFGPGTRLTVL.

The rearrangement uses TRBV18 and TRBJ2-3, with no clear D. From germline, CDR1 is KGHSH and CDR2 LQKENI. V lost 6 bases to trimming and J lost 6 bases, with 19 bases between them. CDR3 length: 15 residues. The CDR3 is CASSGGVVISDTQYF. The DNA of the CDR3 is TGTGCCAGCTCGGGTGGAGTGGTAATTTCGGATACGCAGTATTTT.

A note on this clone: The sample contains more than one DNA sequence encoding this CDR3. The gene calls are TRBV4-3 and TRBJ2-5; 8 bases align to TRBD1. CDR1 and CDR2 (germline): LGHNA, YSLEER. Germline trimming cut 3 bases from V and 4 bases from J; bases unmatched to any gene: 4. CDR3 length: 14 amino acids. The CDR3 sequence is CASSQDRVGETQYF. The CDR3 DNA sequence: TGCGCCAGCAGCCAGGACAGGGTTGGAGAGACCCAGTACTTC.

This clone was detected once. The rearrangement links TRBV18 to TRBJ1-2; 7 bases fit TRBD1. V was pared by 6 bases and J by 8 bases, with 9 bases of the junction left unmatched. There are 13 residues in the CDR3. CDR1 is KGHSH, CDR2 LQKENI, per germline. In DNA, the CDR3 is TGTGCCAGCTCTTACGGACAGGTTGAGGGCTACACCTTC. It encodes CASSYGQVEGYTF.

Regarding this clone: Within the sample, other DNA sequences also encode this same CDR3. This rearrangement joins TRBV2 to TRBJ2-5; no clear D. The ends were cut back, 6 bases at V and 2 bases at J, with 4 bases in the middle. Germline V gene data show CDR1 as SNHLY and CDR2 as FYNNEI. CDR3 length: 11 residues. The CDR3: CASSVQETQYF. CDR3 bases: TGTGCCAGCAGCGTGCAAGAGACCCAGTACTTC.

The V and J genes are TRBV11-2 and TRBJ2-7, with TRBD1 matching 8 bases. The length of the CDR3 is 17 residues. Per the germline V gene, CDR1 is SGHAT and CDR2 is FQNNGV. Trimming took 4 bases from V and 9 from J; bases not matched to a gene: 20. CDR3 sequence (DNA): TGTGCCAGCAGCTCCCGACAGGGGTCTAACACTCCTACGAGGCAGTACTTC. As protein: CASSSRQGSNTPTRQYF.

The rearrangement joins TRBV6-1 to TRBJ2-5; no definite D call. The germline V gene has CDR1 MNHNS and CDR2 SASEGT. Trimming took 3 bases from V and 2 from J, leaving 13 bases between them. There are 15 residues in the CDR3. CDR3 in DNA: TGTGCCAGCAGTGATAGGTCTAGGCCACAAGAGACCCAGTACTTC. This codes for CASSDRSRPQETQYF.

This chain joins TRBV19 and TRBJ2-2, with TRBD2 matching 8 bases. V lost 7 bases to trimming and J lost 7 bases; unmatched junction nucleotides: 11. Germline loops: CDR1 LNHDA, CDR2 SQIVND (reference sequence). The CDR3 extends over 15 amino acids. The CDR3 is CASTMSIAGSGELFF. CDR3 sequence (DNA): TGTGCCAGTACCATGTCAATAGCGGGAAGCGGGGAGCTGTTTTTT.

The gene calls are TRBV2 and TRBJ1-6; possible D gene TRBD1, 5 bases. The CDR3 extends over 14 amino acids. Germline CDR1 and CDR2: SNHLY and FYNNEI. V gave up 7 bases and J gave up 7 bases, with 14 bases separating them. The CDR3 is CASTQGVPNSPLHF. As DNA, the CDR3 is TGTGCCAGCACCCAGGGAGTCCCCAATTCACCCCTCCACTTT.